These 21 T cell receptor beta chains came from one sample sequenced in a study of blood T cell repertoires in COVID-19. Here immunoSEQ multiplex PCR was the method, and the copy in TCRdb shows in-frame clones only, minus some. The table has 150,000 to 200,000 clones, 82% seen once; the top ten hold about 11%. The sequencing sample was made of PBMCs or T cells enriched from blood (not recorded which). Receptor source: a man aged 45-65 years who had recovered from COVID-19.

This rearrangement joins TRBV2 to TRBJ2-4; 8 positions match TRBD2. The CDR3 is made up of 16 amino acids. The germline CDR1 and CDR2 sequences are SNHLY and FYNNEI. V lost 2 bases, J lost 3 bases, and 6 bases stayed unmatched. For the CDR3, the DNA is TGTGCCAGCAGTGAATTAGTAGCGGGGTACAAAAACATTCAGTACTTC. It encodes CASSELVAGYKNIQYF.

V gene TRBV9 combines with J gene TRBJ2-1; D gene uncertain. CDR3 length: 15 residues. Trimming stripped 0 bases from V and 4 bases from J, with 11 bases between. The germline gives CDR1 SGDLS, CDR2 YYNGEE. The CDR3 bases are TGTGCCAGCAGCGTAGTTTCAACAGTTTACAATGAGCAGTTCTTC. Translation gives CASSVVSTVYNEQFF.

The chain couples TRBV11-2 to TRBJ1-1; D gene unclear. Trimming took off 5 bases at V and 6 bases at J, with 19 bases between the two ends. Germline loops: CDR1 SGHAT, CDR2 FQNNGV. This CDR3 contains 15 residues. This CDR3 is CASSLMFWGSAEAFF. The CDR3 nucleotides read TGTGCCAGCAGCCTCATGTTCTGGGGTAGCGCTGAAGCTTTCTTT.

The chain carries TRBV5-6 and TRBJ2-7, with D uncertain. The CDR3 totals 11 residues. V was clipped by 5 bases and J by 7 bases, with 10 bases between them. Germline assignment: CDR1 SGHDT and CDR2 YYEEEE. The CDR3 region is CASRSHGEQYF. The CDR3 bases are TGTGCCAGCAGGTCACACGGGGAGCAGTACTTC.

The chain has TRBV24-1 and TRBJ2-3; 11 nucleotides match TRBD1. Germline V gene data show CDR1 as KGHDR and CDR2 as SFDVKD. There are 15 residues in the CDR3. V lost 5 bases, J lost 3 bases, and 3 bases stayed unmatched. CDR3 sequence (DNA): TGTGCCACCAGTGCTTGGGACAGGGGGACAGATACGCAGTATTTT. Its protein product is CATSAWDRGTDTQYF.

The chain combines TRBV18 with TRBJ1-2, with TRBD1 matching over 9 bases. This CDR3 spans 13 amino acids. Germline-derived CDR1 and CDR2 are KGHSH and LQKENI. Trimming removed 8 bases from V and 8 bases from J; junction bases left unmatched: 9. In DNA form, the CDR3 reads TGTGCCAGCCCTCAACAGGGGGCCGGCGGCTACACCTTC. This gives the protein CASPQQGAGGYTF.

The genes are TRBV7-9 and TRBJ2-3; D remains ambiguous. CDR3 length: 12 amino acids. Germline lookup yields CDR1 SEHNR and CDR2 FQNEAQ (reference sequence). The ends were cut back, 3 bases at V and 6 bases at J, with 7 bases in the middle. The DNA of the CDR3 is TGTGCCAGCAGCTTCGGGTGGGATACGCAGTATTTT. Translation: CASSFGWDTQYF.

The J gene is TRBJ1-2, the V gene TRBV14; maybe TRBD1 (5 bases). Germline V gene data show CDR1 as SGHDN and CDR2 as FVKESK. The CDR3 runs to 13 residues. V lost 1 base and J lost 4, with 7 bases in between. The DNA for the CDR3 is TGTGCCAGCAGCCAAGTAGGGGTCTATGGCTACACCTTC. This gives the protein CASSQVGVYGYTF.

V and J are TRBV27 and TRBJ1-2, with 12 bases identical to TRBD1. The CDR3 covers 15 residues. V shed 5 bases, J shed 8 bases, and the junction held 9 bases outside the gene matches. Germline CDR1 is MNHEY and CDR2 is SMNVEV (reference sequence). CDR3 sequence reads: CASSPPGQGAGGYTF. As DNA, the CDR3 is TGTGCCAGCAGTCCTCCGGGACAGGGGGCCGGAGGCTACACCTTC.

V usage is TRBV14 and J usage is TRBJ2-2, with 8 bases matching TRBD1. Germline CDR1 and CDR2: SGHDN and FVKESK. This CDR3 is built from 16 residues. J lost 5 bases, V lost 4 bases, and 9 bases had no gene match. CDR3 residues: CASSLLWTGRTGELFF. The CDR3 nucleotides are TGTGCCAGCAGCCTCCTATGGACAGGGAGGACCGGGGAGCTGTTTTTT.

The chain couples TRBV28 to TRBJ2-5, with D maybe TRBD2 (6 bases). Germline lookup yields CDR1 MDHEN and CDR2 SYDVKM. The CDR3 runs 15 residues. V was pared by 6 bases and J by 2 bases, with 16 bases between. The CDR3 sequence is CASRGPPAGQETQYF. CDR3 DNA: TGTGCCAGCAGAGGCCCGCCAGCGGGTCAAGAGACCCAGTACTTC.

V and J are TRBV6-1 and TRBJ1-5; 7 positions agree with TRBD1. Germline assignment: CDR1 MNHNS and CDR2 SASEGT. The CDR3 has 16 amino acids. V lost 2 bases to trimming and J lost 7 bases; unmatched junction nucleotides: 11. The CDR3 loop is CASSEIGQDGRQPQHF. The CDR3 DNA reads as TGTGCCAGCAGTGAAATTGGACAGGACGGAAGGCAGCCCCAGCATTTT.

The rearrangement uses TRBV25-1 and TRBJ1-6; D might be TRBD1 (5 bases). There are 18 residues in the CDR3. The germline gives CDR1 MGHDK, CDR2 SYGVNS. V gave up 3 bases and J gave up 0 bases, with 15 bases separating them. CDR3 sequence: CASSDPKQDRSYNSPLHF. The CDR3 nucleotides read TGTGCCAGCAGTGACCCCAAACAGGACCGCTCCTATAATTCACCCCTCCACTTT.

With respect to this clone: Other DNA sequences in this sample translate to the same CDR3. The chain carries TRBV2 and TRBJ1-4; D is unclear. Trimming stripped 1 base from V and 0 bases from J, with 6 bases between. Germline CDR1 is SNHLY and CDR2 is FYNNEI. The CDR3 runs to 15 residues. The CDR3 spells CASSEGSATNEKLFF. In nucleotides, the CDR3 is TGTGCCAGCAGTGAAGGTTCGGCAACTAATGAAAAACTGTTTTTT.

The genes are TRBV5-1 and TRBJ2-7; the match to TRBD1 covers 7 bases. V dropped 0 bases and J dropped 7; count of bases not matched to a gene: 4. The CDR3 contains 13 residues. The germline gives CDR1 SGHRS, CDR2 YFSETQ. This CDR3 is CASSLGGQPEQYF. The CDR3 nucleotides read TGCGCCAGCAGCTTGGGGGGACAGCCGGAGCAGTACTTC.

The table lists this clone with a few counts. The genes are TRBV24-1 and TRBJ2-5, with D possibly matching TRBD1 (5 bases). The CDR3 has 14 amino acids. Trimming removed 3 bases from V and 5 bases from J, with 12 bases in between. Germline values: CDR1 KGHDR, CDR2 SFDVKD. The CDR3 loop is CATSDPAGKETQYF. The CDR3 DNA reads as TGTGCCACCAGTGATCCGGCAGGGAAGGAGACCCAGTACTTC.

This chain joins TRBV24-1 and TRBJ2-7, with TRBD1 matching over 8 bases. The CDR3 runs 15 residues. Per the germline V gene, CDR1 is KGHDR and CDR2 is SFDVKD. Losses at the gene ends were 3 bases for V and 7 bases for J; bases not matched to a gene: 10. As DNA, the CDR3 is TGTGCCACCAGTGATCCCGGACAGGGTGCAGGGGAGCAGTACTTC. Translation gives CATSDPGQGAGEQYF.

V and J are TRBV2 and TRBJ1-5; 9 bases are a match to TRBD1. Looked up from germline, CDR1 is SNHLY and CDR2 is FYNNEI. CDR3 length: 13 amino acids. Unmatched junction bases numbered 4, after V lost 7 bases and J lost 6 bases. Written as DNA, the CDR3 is TGTGCCAGCAAACAGGGGGCGAGTCAGCCCCAGCATTTT. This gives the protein CASKQGASQPQHF.

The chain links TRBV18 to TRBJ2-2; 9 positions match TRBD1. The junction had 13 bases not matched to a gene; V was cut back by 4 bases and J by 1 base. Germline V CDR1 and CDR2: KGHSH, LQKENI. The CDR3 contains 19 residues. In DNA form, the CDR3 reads TGTGCCAGCTCACTCGGGGACAGGGACGTGACATGGAACACCGGGGAGCTGTTTTTT. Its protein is CASSLGDRDVTWNTGELFF. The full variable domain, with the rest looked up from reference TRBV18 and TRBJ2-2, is NAGVMQNPRHLVRRRGQEARLRCSPMKGHSHVYWYRQLPEEGLKFMVYLQKENIIDESGMPKERFSAEFPKEGPSILRIQQVVRGDSAAYFCASSLGDRDVTWNTGELFFGEGSRLTVL.

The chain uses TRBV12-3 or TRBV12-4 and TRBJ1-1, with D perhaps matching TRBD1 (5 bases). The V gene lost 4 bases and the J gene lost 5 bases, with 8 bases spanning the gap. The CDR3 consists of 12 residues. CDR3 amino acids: CASSYGGTEAFF. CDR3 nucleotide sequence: TGTGCCAGCAGTTACGGGGGAACTGAAGCTTTCTTT.

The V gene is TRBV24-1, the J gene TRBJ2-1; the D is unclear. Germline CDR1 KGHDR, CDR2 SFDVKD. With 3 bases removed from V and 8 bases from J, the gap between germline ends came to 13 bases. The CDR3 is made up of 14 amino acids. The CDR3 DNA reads TGTGCCACCAGTGATCCCGGCGAGGTACATGAGCAGTTCTTC. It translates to CATSDPGEVHEQFF.